These 9 T cell receptor beta chains were all obtained from the same sample, sequenced in a study of cytomegalovirus exposure and HLA in healthy donors. Both 60 Vbeta primers and 13 Jbeta primers went into the PCR. TCRdb keeps only in-frame clones here, not all; method: immunoSEQ multiplex PCR. The sample carries 95,000 to 150,000 clones, roughly four fifths recorded once. Material: PBMCs. The receptors come from a man between 35 and 55 years old in good health and CMV-seronegative.

The V gene is TRBV6-5, the J gene TRBJ1-1; D may be TRBD1 (6 bases). Germline CDR1 reads MNHEY; CDR2 reads SVGAGI. This CDR3 region has 14 residues. V was shortened by 6 bases and J by 4 bases, with 15 bases between the two germline ends. The CDR3 spells CASRPPQGPTEAFF. CDR3 DNA: TGTGCCAGCAGGCCACCCCAGGGGCCCACTGAAGCTTTCTTT.

The chain carries TRBV6-1 and TRBJ2-7; TRBD1 aligns across 12 bases. This CDR3 comprises 14 residues. The germline CDR1 and CDR2 sequences are MNHNS and SASEGT. V gave up 6 bases and J gave up 4 bases; unmatched junction bases: 4. CDR3 residues: CASRWGQGAYEQYF. The CDR3 nucleotides are TGTGCCAGCAGATGGGGACAGGGGGCGTACGAGCAGTACTTC.

In this sample, this clone turned up once. The chain is built from TRBV28 and TRBJ1-2, with D maybe TRBD1 (6 bases). V dropped 7 bases and J dropped 1 base, with 22 bases sitting between them. Germline-derived CDR1 and CDR2 are MDHEN and SYDVKM. CDR3 size: 17 residues. The DNA of the CDR3 is TGTGCCAGCATTCCCGGGGGGCTAGGCCCGCTTAACTATGGCTACACCTTC. Encoded protein: CASIPGGLGPLNYGYTF.

The rearrangement uses TRBV7-2 and TRBJ2-7; TRBD2 agrees at 10 bases. The germline V gene encodes CDR1 SGHTA and CDR2 FQGNSA. This CDR3 is built from 15 residues. V was clipped by 5 bases and J by 2 bases; unmatched bases: 6. The CDR3 loop is CASSKSSGGTYEQYF. In DNA form, the CDR3 reads TGTGCCAGCAGCAAGTCTAGCGGGGGTACCTACGAGCAGTACTTC.

The chain uses TRBV6-4 and TRBJ2-3; TRBD2 is a possible D gene (6 bases). Looked up from germline, CDR1 is MRHNA and CDR2 is SNTAGT. V gave up 5 bases and J gave up 8 bases, with 20 bases separating them. The CDR3 contains 15 residues. Here the CDR3 DNA reads TGTGCCAGCAGTCCAGGGACTGGGAATCCCGGTACGCAGTATTTT. It codes for CASSPGTGNPGTQYF.

V gene TRBV9 combines with J gene TRBJ1-6; TRBD1 matches 7 bases. This CDR3 contains 14 residues. Germline values: CDR1 SGDLS, CDR2 YYNGEE. V shed 3 bases and J 6 bases; nucleotides not matched to a gene: 3. CDR3 residues: CASSETGFNSPLHF. The CDR3 nucleotides are TGTGCCAGCAGCGAGACAGGGTTTAATTCACCCCTCCACTTT. The whole variable domain, remainder taken from reference TRBV9 and TRBJ1-6, is DSGVTQTPKHLITATGQRVTLRCSPRSGDLSVYWYQQSLDQGLQFLIQYYNGEERAKGNILERFSAQQFPDLHSELNLSSLELGDSALYFCASSETGFNSPLHFGNGTRLTVT.

The chain couples TRBV4-1 to TRBJ2-5; weak D call: TRBD2 (5 bases). CDR3 length: 12 amino acids. V was trimmed by 10 bases and J by 2 bases, leaving 11 bases between them. Germline V lookup: CDR1 MGHRA, CDR2 YSYEKL. Here the CDR3 DNA reads TGCGCCAAATCACGGGGACAAGAGACCCAGTACTTC. Protein sequence: CAKSRGQETQYF.

The rearrangement joins TRBV6-9 to TRBJ1-2; the D is unclear. The CDR3 spans 17 residues. Trimming removed 2 bases from V and 1 base from J, with 17 bases in between. Per germline, CDR1 MNHGY and CDR2 SVAAGI. Here the CDR3 reads CASSYKGRGAINYGYTF. CDR3 DNA: TGTGCCAGCAGTTATAAAGGACGGGGAGCTATTAACTATGGCTACACCTTC.

This sequence joins TRBV5-6 and TRBJ2-1; tentatively, D is TRBD2 (5 bases). CDR1 and CDR2 from the germline V gene are SGHDT and YYEEEE. With 4 bases removed from V and 10 bases from J, the gap between germline ends came to 9 bases. The CDR3 contains 11 residues. The CDR3 sequence: CASSREGEQFF. The CDR3 region has the DNA TGTGCCAGCAGCCGGGAAGGGGAGCAGTTCTTC.